This T cell receptor beta chain was identified during a study of beta chain features in type 1 diabetes. CD45RO/CCR7/CD25/CD127/CD95/CD27 sorting isolated CD4+ naive, central memory, regulatory and stem cell-like memory cells. As every portion of the isolated RNA was reverse transcribed, the sequencing read expressed TCRB transcripts. Data came from immunoSEQ multiplex PCR; TCRdb stores just in-frame clones and leaves some out. The data hold around 300,000 clones, with approximately 16% observed a single time. The V end lost 0 bases, the J end lost 0 bases, and 10 bases lay between the germline ends. Germline CDR1 LGHNA, CDR2 YSLEER. The CDR3 contains 16 residues. Study-wide results and caveats: When Type 1 diabetes patients were examined, their TCRB CDR3s proved moderately but significantly shorter in all four CD4+ subsets.

This clone was detected a few times. Antigen: not known. This receptor was identified in a man aged 18-30 years with type 1 diabetes. The chain is built from TRBV4-3 and TRBJ2-3; D is uncertain. The sample consisted of naive CD4+ T cells from blood. The CDR3 reads CASSQDPLSSTDTQYF. DNA of the CDR3: TGCGCCAGCAGCCAAGATCCTCTTTCCAGCACAGATACGCAGTATTTT.